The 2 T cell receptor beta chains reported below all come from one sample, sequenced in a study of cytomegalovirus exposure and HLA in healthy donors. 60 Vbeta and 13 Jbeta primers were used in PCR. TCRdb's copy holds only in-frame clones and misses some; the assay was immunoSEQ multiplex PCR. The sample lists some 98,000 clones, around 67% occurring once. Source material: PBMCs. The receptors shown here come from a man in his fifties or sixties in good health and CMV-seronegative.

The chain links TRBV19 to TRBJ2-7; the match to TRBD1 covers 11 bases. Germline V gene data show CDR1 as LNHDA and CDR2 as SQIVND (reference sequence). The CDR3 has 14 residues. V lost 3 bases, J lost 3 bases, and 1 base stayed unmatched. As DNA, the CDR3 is TGTGCCAGTAGTATCGGGACAGGGGGCTACGAGCAGTACTTC. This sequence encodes CASSIGTGGYEQYF.

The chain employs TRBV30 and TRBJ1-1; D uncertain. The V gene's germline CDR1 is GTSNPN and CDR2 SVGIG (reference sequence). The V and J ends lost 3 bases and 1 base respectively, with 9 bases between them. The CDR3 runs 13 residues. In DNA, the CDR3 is TGTGCCTGGAGGTTCCCGGGGAACACTGAAGCTTTCTTT. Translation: CAWRFPGNTEAFF.